This T cell receptor (beta chain) was sequenced during a study of STAT5B mutations in CD4+ large granular lymphocyte leukemia. The germline gives CDR1 LNHDA, CDR2 SQIVND (reference sequence). The CDR3 extends over 13 amino acids. V lost 7 bases and J 7 bases, leaving 14 bases between the germline ends. Regarding the study as a whole: Compared with healthy controls (2/35), patient top clones favored TRBV06 (8/27). Patient CD4-sorted repertoires looked more clonal than healthy CD4+ repertoires, even without putative leukemic clones.

Remarks on this clone: Its antigen is as yet unknown.

Source study methods: The detection floor for productive clonotype frequency was 2.59 x 10-5. Clones were read by immunoSEQ multiplex PCR, and TCRdb kept only the in-frame ones, dropping some. From that table come the V and J calls and clone size; the DNA was used to work out D and trimming. The profile shows tens of thousands of clones, about three quarters of them singletons. The chain joins TRBV19 to TRBJ2-1; unclear D gene. The specimen sequenced was CD4+ T cells from blood buffy coats. The sequence came from a human donor in good health. The CDR3 DNA is TGTGCCAGTAATGAGGACCAAAGGAATGAGCAGTTCTTC. As protein: CASNEDQRNEQFF.